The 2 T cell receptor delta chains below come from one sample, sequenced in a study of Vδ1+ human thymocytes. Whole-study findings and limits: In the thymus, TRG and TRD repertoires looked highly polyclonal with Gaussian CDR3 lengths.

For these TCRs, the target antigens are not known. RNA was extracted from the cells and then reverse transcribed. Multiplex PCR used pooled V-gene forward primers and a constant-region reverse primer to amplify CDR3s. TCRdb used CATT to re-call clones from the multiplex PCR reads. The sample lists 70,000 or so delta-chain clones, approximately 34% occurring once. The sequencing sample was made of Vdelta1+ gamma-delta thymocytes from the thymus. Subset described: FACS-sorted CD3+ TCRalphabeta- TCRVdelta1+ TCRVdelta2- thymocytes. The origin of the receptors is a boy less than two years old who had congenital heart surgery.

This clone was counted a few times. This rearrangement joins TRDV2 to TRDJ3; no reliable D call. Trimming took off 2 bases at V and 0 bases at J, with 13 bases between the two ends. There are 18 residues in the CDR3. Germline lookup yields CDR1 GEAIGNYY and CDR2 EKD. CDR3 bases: TGTGCCTGTGACAACAACTTCAGAAGCTCCTGGGACACCCGACAGATGTTTTTC. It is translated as CACDNNFRSSWDTRQMFF.

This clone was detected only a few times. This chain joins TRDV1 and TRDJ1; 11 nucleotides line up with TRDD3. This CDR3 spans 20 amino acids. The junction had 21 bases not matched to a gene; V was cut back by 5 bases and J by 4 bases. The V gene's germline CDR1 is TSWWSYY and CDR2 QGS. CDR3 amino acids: CALGSPLVLGDIPYDDKLIF. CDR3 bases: TGTGCTCTTGGGTCCCCCCTCGTACTGGGGGATATACCCTACGACGATAAACTCATCTTT.